A selection of T cell receptor beta chains follows, all from one sample in a study of response to subunit inactivated influenza vaccine. TCRdb redid the calling of the RT-PCR reads with MiXCR, one entry per CDR3 protein. The sample records roughly 760,000 distinct CDR3 sequences, 21% being singletons. Sequencing was performed on PBMCs from blood, taken 4 to 6 days after vaccination. The receptors were sampled from a man between 45 and 60 years old who received an inactivated influenza vaccine. Both conserved end residues are part of each CDR3. A D gene is named only where the DNA matches it firmly. Some rows have no size entry. The others give once, few or many, or a class for an expanded clone.

d_gene	v_gene	abundance	len	j_gene	CDR3aa	CDR3nt
NA	TRBV12-3/TRBV12-4	NA	15	TRBJ2-2	CASSGLLGNTGELFF	TGTGCCAGCAGTGGACTACTAGGAAACACCGGGGAGCTGTTTTTT
TRBD1	TRBV7-8	once	16	TRBJ2-5	CASSYSTGFPGETQYF	TGTGCCAGCAGCTATTCGACAGGGTTTCCCGGGGAGACCCAGTACTTC
NA	TRBV25-1	NA	14	TRBJ2-1	CASSERWADNEQFF	TGTGCCAGCAGTGAAAGATGGGCCGACAATGAGCAGTTCTTC
TRBD2	TRBV24-1	NA	14	TRBJ2-1	CATSDTSGGNEQFF	TGTGCCACCAGTGACACTAGCGGTGGGAATGAGCAGTTCTTC
TRBD1	TRBV24-1	NA	15	TRBJ2-1	CATSLGGTGGDEQFF	TGTGCCACCAGTTTAGGGGGGACAGGGGGCGATGAGCAGTTCTTC
NA	TRBV27	few	17	TRBJ2-3	CASSLLVSGVGTDTQYF	TGTGCCAGCAGTTTATTGGTGTCGGGGGTTGGCACAGATACGCAGTATTTT
TRBD1	TRBV7-9	NA	16	TRBJ2-1	CASSLPGTGKSNEQFF	TGTGCCAGCAGCTTACCCGGGACAGGGAAGAGCAATGAGCAGTTCTTC
NA	TRBV6-1	few	15	TRBJ2-7	CASSEASSQGYEQYF	TGTGCCAGCAGTGAAGCGAGCAGCCAGGGCTACGAGCAGTACTTC
NA	TRBV5-1	NA	14	TRBJ1-1	CASSLGQTGPEAFF	TGCGCCAGCAGCTTGGGACAGACGGGACCTGAAGCTTTCTTT
NA	TRBV12-3/TRBV12-4	few	12	TRBJ2-7	CANGGRTGPKYF	TGTGCCAACGGGGGCCGAACCGGCCCCAAGTACTTC
TRBD1	TRBV2	NA	16	TRBJ2-2	CASISAGGSNTGELFF	TGTGCCAGCATCTCGGCAGGGGGCTCCAACACCGGGGAGCTGTTTTTT
NA	TRBV12-3/TRBV12-4	few	16	TRBJ2-3	CASSFFPRRATDTQYF	TGTGCCAGCAGTTTCTTCCCCAGGAGAGCCACAGATACGCAGTATTTT
NA	TRBV7-8	few	14	TRBJ2-5	CASSARRIRGTQYF	TGTGCCAGCAGCGCCCGGCGTATCCGGGGGACCCAGTACTTC
NA	TRBV28	many	13	TRBJ2-5	CASSLLAGETQYF	TGTGCCAGCAGTTTATTGGCGGGAGAGACCCAGTACTTC
NA	TRBV29-1	few	14	TRBJ2-5	CSVEDSSGGMAQYF	TGCAGCGTTGAAGATAGCTCCGGGGGAATGGCACAGTACTTC